The clone carrying this T cell receptor (beta chain) appeared many times. Its cognate antigen is unknown. Amplification of TCR beta CDR3 regions was performed using RNA transcripts as template. The HTBI primer set served for first-round RT-PCR of the TCR CDR3. TCRdb reanalysed the multiplex PCR reads using MiXCR and keeps one entry per CDR3 protein. The data contain 550,000 to 800,000 distinct CDR3 sequences, 15% to 20% of them singletons. The data are from a study of T cells in Graves' hyperthyroidism and ophthalmopathy. The study's findings and limits: The model's output predicted ophthalmopathy at a median of about 6.5 months prior to onset.

Exclusions: uncontrolled infection, other autoimmune disease, pregnancy, lactation. The CDR3 runs to 15 residues. The germline CDR1 and CDR2 sequences are SEHNR and FQNEAQ (reference sequence). V lost 4 bases, J lost 2 bases, and 14 bases lay in between. The chain joins TRBV7-9 to TRBJ2-5, with D maybe TRBD1 (6 bases). Sequencing was done on a sample of blood. The receptor comes from a man between 50 and 59 years old with Graves' hyperthyroidism. Written as DNA, the CDR3 is TGTGCCAGCAGCTCGTGGGGACAACCACAAGAGACCCAGTACTTC. Its translation: CASSSWGQPQETQYF. The full variable domain, rest sourced from reference TRBV7-9 and TRBJ2-5, is DTGVSQNPRHKITKRGQNVTFRCDPISEHNRLYWYRQTLGQGPEFLTYFQNEAQLEKSRLLSDRFSAERPKGSFSTLEIQRTEQGDSAMYLCASSSWGQPQETQYFGPGTRLLVL.